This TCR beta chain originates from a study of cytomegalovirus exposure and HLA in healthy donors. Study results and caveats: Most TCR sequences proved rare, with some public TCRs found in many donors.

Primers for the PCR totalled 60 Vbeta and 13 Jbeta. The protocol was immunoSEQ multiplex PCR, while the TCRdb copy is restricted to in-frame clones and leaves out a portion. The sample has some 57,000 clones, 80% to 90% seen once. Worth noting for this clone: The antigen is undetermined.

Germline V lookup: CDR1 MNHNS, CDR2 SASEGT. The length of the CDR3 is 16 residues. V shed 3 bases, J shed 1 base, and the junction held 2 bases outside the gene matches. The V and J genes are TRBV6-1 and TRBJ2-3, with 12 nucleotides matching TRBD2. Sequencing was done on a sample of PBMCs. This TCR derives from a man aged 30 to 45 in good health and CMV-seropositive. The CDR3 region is CASSEGLAGGTDTQYF. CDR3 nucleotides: TGTGCCAGCAGTGAGGGACTAGCGGGTGGCACAGATACGCAGTATTTT.